The 27 T cell receptor beta chains listed next were all sequenced from one sample in a study of identical twins. TCRdb used MiXCR to reprocess the 5' RACE reads, holding one entry per CDR3 protein. The profile shows about 690,000 distinct CDR3 sequences, approximately 6.1% of them singletons. Sequenced sample: naive T cells sorted from blood. The source of these receptors is a man aged 18 to 29 in good health.

This clonotype was seen many times. The V and J genes are TRBV3-1 and TRBJ2-1, with D perhaps matching TRBD2 (7 bases). V shed 5 bases and J shed 3 bases, with 17 bases lying between them. Germline V gene sequence: CDR1 LGHDT, CDR2 YNNKEL (reference sequence). CDR3 length equals 16 residues. The CDR3 DNA reads as TGTGCCAGCAGCGCCGGGAGGCTAGGGGGCTACAATGAGCAGTTCTTC. Its protein product is CASSAGRLGGYNEQFF.

There are a few counts of this clonotype. The DNA for the CDR3 is TGCGCCAGCAGCCAAGATCTGTACAGGACCAACACTGAAGCTTTCTTT. Translated: CASSQDLYRTNTEAFF. This chain links TRBV4-1 with TRBJ1-1; D might be TRBD1 (5 bases). V lost 0 bases to trimming and J lost 2 bases, with 13 bases between them. The V gene's germline CDR1 is MGHRA and CDR2 YSYEKL. The CDR3 spans 16 residues.

This clonotype was recorded many times. The chain joins TRBV6-4 to TRBJ2-2; maybe TRBD2 (5 bases). This CDR3 contains 13 residues. The V gene lost 2 bases and the J gene lost 4 bases, with 5 bases spanning the gap. Germline lookup yields CDR1 MRHNA and CDR2 SNTAGT. CDR3 DNA sequence: TGTGCCAGCAGTGACGGGAGCACCGGGGAGCTGTTTTTT. Encoded protein: CASSDGSTGELFF.

This clonotype was seen a handful of times. This chain joins TRBV4-2 and TRBJ2-1, with D perhaps TRBD1 or TRBD2 (5 bases each). There are 16 residues in the CDR3. Per the germline V gene, CDR1 is LGHNA and CDR2 is YNFKEQ. Between the trimmed V and J ends, which lost 0 bases and 8 bases, there was a span of 17 bases. The CDR3 loop reads CASSQDEVGRGHEQFF. The DNA for the CDR3 is TGTGCCAGCAGCCAAGATGAGGTCGGACGGGGCCATGAGCAGTTCTTC.

The table lists this clonotype with many counts. This chain links TRBV25-1 with TRBJ2-1; 9 nucleotides align to TRBD2. Germline values: CDR1 MGHDK, CDR2 SYGVNS. The ends lost 2 bases at V and 3 bases at J; junction bases unmatched: 8. CDR3 length: 17 amino acids. The CDR3 is CASSETRGAGGYNEQFF. The CDR3 bases are TGTGCCAGCAGTGAAACTAGGGGAGCGGGAGGCTACAATGAGCAGTTCTTC.

Many counts were recorded for this clonotype. The chain carries TRBV10-2 and TRBJ2-1; D uncertain. The germline gives CDR1 WSHSY, CDR2 SAAADI. This CDR3 has 13 amino acids. The V and J ends lost 3 bases and 4 bases respectively, with 7 bases between them. CDR3 protein: CASSEYPYNEQFF. The CDR3 nucleotides are TGCGCCAGCAGTGAATACCCGTACAATGAGCAGTTCTTC.

The chain links TRBV11-3 to TRBJ2-2; 9 bases line up with TRBD2. The ends lost 11 bases at V and 7 bases at J; junction bases unmatched: 14. CDR1 and CDR2 (germline): SGHNT, YENEEA. The CDR3 spans 15 residues. The CDR3 DNA reads as TGTGCCGCAGCCCCGGGACTAGCAGAACACGGGGAGCTGTTTTTT. Its protein is CAAAPGLAEHGELFF. The full variable domain, with the rest looked up from reference TRBV11-3 and TRBJ2-2, is EAGVVQSPRYKIIEKKQPVAFWCNPISGHNTLYWYLQNLGQGPELLIRYENEEAVDDSQLPKDRFSAERLKGVDSTLKIQPAELGDSAVYLCAAAPGLAEHGELFFGEGSRLTVL.

This clonotype showed up just a few times. The J gene is TRBJ2-4, the V gene TRBV27; D gene ambiguous. The V end lost 5 bases, the J end lost 13 bases, and 21 bases lay between the germline ends. The germline CDR1 and CDR2 sequences are MNHEY and SMNVEV (reference sequence). This CDR3 spans 14 amino acids. The DNA of the CDR3 is TGTGCCAGCAGTCCAATCCCGAATGGCGCGGCCCAGTACTTC. It is translated as CASSPIPNGAAQYF.

There are many counts of this clonotype. The chain joins TRBV4-3 to TRBJ2-2; weak D call: TRBD2 (6 bases). V was trimmed by 4 bases and J by 4 bases, leaving 10 bases between them. The CDR3 has 14 residues. Germline V gene lookup returns CDR1 LGHNA and CDR2 YSLEER. CDR3 bases: TGCGCCAGCAGCCCAGCCGGGAGCACCGGGGAGCTGTTTTTT. It translates to CASSPAGSTGELFF.

This clonotype was detected many times. The V gene is TRBV12-3 or TRBV12-4, the J gene TRBJ2-7, with no clear D. The CDR3 spans 14 residues. Trimming took 3 bases from V and 0 from J, leaving 9 bases between them. CDR3 bases: TGTGCCAGCAGTTTTCTAGAGAGCTCCTACGAGCAGTACTTC. Its translation: CASSFLESSYEQYF.

This clonotype appeared a few times. The chain recombines TRBV7-6 with TRBJ2-3, with 11 bases fitting TRBD2. V lost 5 bases, J lost 5 bases, and 15 bases stayed unmatched. The V gene's germline CDR1 is SGHVS and CDR2 FNYEAQ. This CDR3 spans 18 amino acids. The CDR3 bases are TGTGCCAGCAGCCCTTGGGGCAGTACTAGCGGGAGCCTAGATACGCAGTATTTT. It yields the protein CASSPWGSTSGSLDTQYF.

This clonotype occurred many times. The chain is built from TRBV6-6 and TRBJ1-4, with unresolved D. This CDR3 comprises 11 residues. From germline, CDR1 is MNHNY and CDR2 SVGAGI (reference sequence). With 0 bases removed from V and 7 bases from J, the gap between germline ends came to 0 bases. This chain's CDR3 is CASSYSEKLFF. CDR3 nucleotide sequence: TGTGCCAGCAGTTACTCTGAAAAACTGTTTTTT.

The CDR3: CASRSVSGRNEQFF. DNA of the CDR3: TGTGCCAGTAGGTCGGTGTCCGGGCGGAATGAGCAGTTCTTC. This sequence joins TRBV19 and TRBJ2-1; D is uncertain. The CDR3 sequence is 14 residues long. Germline V gene data show CDR1 as LNHDA and CDR2 as SQIVND (reference sequence). V shed 6 bases and J shed 7 bases, with 16 bases lying between them.

The chain uses TRBV7-9 and TRBJ2-6; D gene uncertain. Trimming removed 7 bases from V and 6 bases from J, with 7 bases in between. This CDR3 comprises 12 residues. Germline CDR1 reads SEHNR; CDR2 reads FQNEAQ (reference sequence). As DNA, the CDR3 is TGTGCCAGCACCGACCCGGCCAACGTCCTGACTTTC. Amino acids: CASTDPANVLTF.

In its sample, this clonotype was seen many times. This chain links TRBV27 with TRBJ2-3; D might be TRBD2 (6 bases). Trimming took off 2 bases at V and 2 bases at J, with 11 bases between the two ends. The length of the CDR3 is 15 residues. From germline, CDR1 is MNHEY and CDR2 SMNVEV (reference sequence). As DNA, the CDR3 is TGTGCCAGCAGTTTAATCGGGAGTCTCACAGATACGCAGTATTTT. Residues: CASSLIGSLTDTQYF.

There are a few counts of this clonotype. The rearrangement links TRBV7-2 to TRBJ1-1; the D is unclear. Trimming removed 4 bases at V and 2 bases at J, with 11 bases between. The CDR3 has 14 amino acids. Germline V gene sequence: CDR1 SGHTA, CDR2 FQGNSA. The CDR3 DNA sequence: TGTGCCAGCAGCTCTTACCCTTATAACACTGAAGCTTTCTTT. Translation gives CASSSYPYNTEAFF. The full variable domain, rest sourced from reference TRBV7-2 and TRBJ1-1, is GAGVSQSPSNKVTEKGKDVELRCDPISGHTALYWYRQSLGQGLEFLIYFQGNSAPDKSGLPSDRFSAERTGGSVSTLTIQRTQQEDSAVYLCASSSYPYNTEAFFGQGTRLTVV.

The gene calls are TRBV5-5 and TRBJ1-1; 8 positions agree with TRBD1. V lost 0 bases and J lost 2; bases outside the gene matches: 6. CDR1 and CDR2 (germline): SGHKS, YYEKEE (reference sequence). There are 16 residues in the CDR3. CDR3 loop: CASSLGDRGFNTEAFF. The CDR3, as DNA: TGTGCCAGCAGCTTGGGTGACAGGGGATTCAACACTGAAGCTTTCTTT.

This clonotype was counted at least ten times. The chain recombines TRBV20-1 with TRBJ1-2; TRBD1 matches at 8 bases. J gave up 5 bases and V 4 bases, and 3 bases lay outside the gene matches. Germline V lookup: CDR1 DFQATT, CDR2 SNEGSKA (reference sequence). There are 12 residues in the CDR3. CDR3 sequence (DNA): TGCAGTGCTATCAGGGGGCGATATGGCTACACCTTC. It specifies CSAIRGRYGYTF.

This clonotype was seen repeatedly, ten times or more. This chain links TRBV20-1 with TRBJ2-3; 9 nucleotides agree with TRBD2. Germline CDR1 is DFQATT and CDR2 is SNEGSKA (reference sequence). The CDR3 loop spans 16 amino acids. V shed 0 bases, J shed 2 bases, and the junction held 6 bases outside the gene matches. The chain's CDR3 is CSARDPKREATDTQYF. CDR3 nucleotide sequence: TGCAGTGCTAGAGATCCAAAGCGGGAGGCCACAGATACGCAGTATTTT.

This clonotype showed up just a few times. The rearrangement links TRBV30 to TRBJ2-1, with D possibly being TRBD2 (5 bases). The CDR3 runs to 12 residues. With 4 bases removed from V and 5 bases from J, the gap between germline ends came to 9 bases. Germline CDR1 is GTSNPN and CDR2 is SVGIG (reference sequence). The CDR3 loop is CAWNWGDNEQFF. In nucleotides, the CDR3 is TGTGCCTGGAATTGGGGAGACAATGAGCAGTTCTTC.

Ten or more counts support this clonotype. The V and J genes are TRBV4-1 and TRBJ1-1, with D possibly TRBD1 on 5 matching bases. Trimming shortened V by 2 bases and J by 3 bases, and 13 bases separated the two germline ends. CDR3 length: 15 amino acids. The germline gives CDR1 MGHRA, CDR2 YSYEKL. CDR3 nucleotides: TGCGCCAGCAGCCAACAGGACACGACGGACACTGAAGCTTTCTTT. Protein product: CASSQQDTTDTEAFF.

The V and J genes are TRBV20-1 and TRBJ2-7; 8 nucleotides line up with TRBD2. The germline CDR1 and CDR2 sequences are DFQATT and SNEGSKA (reference sequence). V dropped 0 bases and J dropped 0; count of bases not matched to a gene: 7. The CDR3 runs to 16 residues. The CDR3: CSARDDGGRYSYEQYF. The DNA of the CDR3 is TGCAGTGCTAGAGATGATGGCGGGAGGTACTCCTACGAGCAGTACTTC.

Many counts were recorded for this clonotype. This chain connects TRBV11-2 to TRBJ2-2; D uncertain. Trimming left V 5 bases short and J 8 bases short, with 15 bases between. The CDR3 sequence is 14 residues long. Germline V lookup: CDR1 SGHAT, CDR2 FQNNGV. The CDR3 spells CASSAAPSSGELFF. The DNA for the CDR3 is TGTGCCAGCAGCGCGGCTCCCAGCAGTGGGGAGCTGTTTTTT.

This clonotype was seen at least ten times. The chain uses TRBV20-1 and TRBJ1-5; TRBD1 matches at 8 bases. Losses at the gene ends were 5 bases for V and 3 bases for J; bases not matched to a gene: 3. Germline CDR1 and CDR2: DFQATT and SNEGSKA (reference sequence). The CDR3 is 13 residues long. The CDR3 bases are TGCAGTGCTCGGGACAGGATCAATCAGCCCCAGCATTTT. It yields the protein CSARDRINQPQHF.

Many counts were recorded for this clonotype. V usage is TRBV10-3 and J usage is TRBJ2-3; D may be TRBD2 (6 bases). This CDR3 spans 15 amino acids. The V gene's germline CDR1 is ENHRY and CDR2 SYGVKD. The V and J ends lost 5 bases and 0 bases respectively, with 12 bases between them. CDR3 amino acids: CAISPDYPSTDTQYF. The CDR3 nucleotides read TGTGCCATCAGTCCGGACTACCCTAGCACAGATACGCAGTATTTT.

This clonotype was seen ten or more times. The DNA of the CDR3 is TGTGCCAGCAGCTTACGGACAGGGGTGGATTCCGGCTACACCTTC. This codes for CASSLRTGVDSGYTF. The chain combines TRBV7-9 with TRBJ1-2; 9 bases are a match to TRBD1. The ends lost 2 bases at V and 8 bases at J; junction bases unmatched: 9. The CDR3 is 15 residues long. Germline V gives CDR1 SEHNR, CDR2 FQNEAQ (reference sequence).

This clonotype has a count of ten or more. The chain joins TRBV7-2 to TRBJ2-3, with 7 positions matching TRBD2. Germline trimming cut 8 bases from V and 0 bases from J; bases unmatched to any gene: 5. The germline gives CDR1 SGHTA, CDR2 FQGNSA. There are 14 residues in the CDR3. The CDR3 region is CASLAAASTDTQYF. The CDR3 bases are TGTGCCAGCCTAGCGGCAGCTAGCACAGATACGCAGTATTTT.